The clone carrying this T cell receptor beta chain occurred a few times. The antigen remains unidentified. Trimming took 5 bases from V and 6 from J, leaving 14 bases between them. This CDR3 spans 14 amino acids. Germline V gene data show CDR1 as SGHNT and CDR2 as YENEEA. This sample is part of a study of cytomegalovirus exposure and HLA in healthy donors. Study findings and constraints: The presence/absence work took it that sequencing depth was about the same across donors. Differences between HLA loci emerged in a later analysis of TCR association rates, with DRB1 most and HLA-C fewest. Further analysis was carried out later, and it showed several of the most significant clusters appearing linked to common viral pathogens. A list of about 160 TCR beta chains associated with cytomegalovirus was given.

With 60 Vbeta and 13 Jbeta primers, the PCR was carried out. This table comes from immunoSEQ multiplex PCR, and its TCRdb copy is limited to in-frame clones, with some not included. The table includes about 230,000 clones, 85% detected once. What was sequenced was PBMCs. The receptor was isolated from a girl between 2 and 10 years old in good health and CMV-seronegative. The chain employs TRBV11-3 and TRBJ1-5, with D possibly being TRBD1 (6 bases). The CDR3 protein is CASSRQENAQPQHF. The CDR3 nucleotides are TGTGCCAGCAGCCGACAGGAAAATGCTCAGCCCCAGCATTTT.